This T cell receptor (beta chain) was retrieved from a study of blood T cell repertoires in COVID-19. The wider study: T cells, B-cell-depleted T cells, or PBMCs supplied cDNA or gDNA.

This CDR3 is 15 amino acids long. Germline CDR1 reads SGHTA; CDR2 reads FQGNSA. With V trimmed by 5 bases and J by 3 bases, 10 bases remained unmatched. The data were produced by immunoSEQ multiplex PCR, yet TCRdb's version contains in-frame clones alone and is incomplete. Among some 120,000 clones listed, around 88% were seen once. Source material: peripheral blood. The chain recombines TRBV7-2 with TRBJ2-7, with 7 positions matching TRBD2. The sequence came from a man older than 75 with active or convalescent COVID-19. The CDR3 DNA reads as TGTGCCAGCAGCAGGGGAGGGACTGAACACTACGAGCAGTACTTC. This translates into CASSRGGTEHYEQYF.